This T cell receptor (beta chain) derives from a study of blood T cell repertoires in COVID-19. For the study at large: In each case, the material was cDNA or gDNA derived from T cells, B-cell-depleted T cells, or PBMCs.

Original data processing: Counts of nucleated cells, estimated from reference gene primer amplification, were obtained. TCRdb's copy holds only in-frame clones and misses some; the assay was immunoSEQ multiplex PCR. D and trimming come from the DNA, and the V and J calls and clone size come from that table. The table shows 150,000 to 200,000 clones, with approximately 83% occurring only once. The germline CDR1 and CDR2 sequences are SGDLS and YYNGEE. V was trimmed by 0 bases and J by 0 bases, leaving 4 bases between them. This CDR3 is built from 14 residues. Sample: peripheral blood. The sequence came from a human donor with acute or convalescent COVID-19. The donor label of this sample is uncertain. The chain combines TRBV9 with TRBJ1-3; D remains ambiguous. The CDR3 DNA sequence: TGTGCCAGCAGCGTAGCGGTCTCTGGAAACACCATATATTTT. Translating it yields CASSVAVSGNTIYF.